These T cell receptor beta chains were read from a single sample in a study of vaccination effects on CD4 cells after COVID-19. Generated by immunoSEQ multiplex PCR, the TCRdb table keeps only in-frame clones and is missing some. The profile shows tens of thousands of clones, around 78% of them singletons. No antigen has been assigned to these receptors. The sequenced sample was CD4+ T cells from PBMCs cultured with HCoV-OC43 spike peptides, obtained after COVID-19 vaccination. These receptors were collected from a human donor who received a COVID-19 vaccine. Each CDR3 is given with its conserved first and last residue. D genes are given only for firm matches. Size tells how often a clone was seen (once, few, many) or the class of an expanded clone, and some rows leave it out.

.,TRBV9,TRBJ2-3,.,CASSVGVRGGSTDTQYF,TGTGCCAGCAGCGTAGGGGTGCGGGGCGGGAGCACAGATACGCAGTATTTT
.,TRBV5-6,TRBJ1-6,.,CASSLGAGSYNSPLHF,TGTGCCAGCAGCTTGGGTGCTGGCTCCTATAATTCACCCCTCCACTTT
.,TRBV10-3,TRBJ2-1,.,CAISFDTREQFF,TGTGCCATCAGTTTCGACACGCGTGAGCAGTTCTTC
.,TRBV24-1,TRBJ1-5,TRBD1,CATSDPVDRNQPQHF,TGTGCCACCAGTGACCCCGTGGACAGGAATCAGCCCCAGCATTTT
few,TRBV2,TRBJ1-4,TRBD1,CASSVRTGLKELFF,TGTGCCAGCAGTGTCAGGACAGGTTTGAAGGAACTGTTTTTT
few,TRBV7-2,TRBJ2-2,.,CASSLVMRGTGELFF,TGTGCCAGCAGCTTAGTTATGAGAGGTACCGGGGAGCTGTTTTTT
.,TRBV6-5,TRBJ2-3,.,CASSYSWGRGTDTQYF,TGTGCCAGCAGTTACTCGTGGGGACGGGGCACAGATACGCAGTATTTT
.,TRBV5-1,TRBJ1-2,TRBD1,CASAPTGDYGYTF,TGCGCCAGCGCTCCTACAGGGGACTATGGCTACACCTTC
.,TRBV12-5,TRBJ1-4,.,CASGLAGVELFF,TGTGCTAGTGGTTTGGCCGGCGTGGAACTGTTTTTT
.,TRBV23-1,TRBJ1-1,.,CATARDLDTEAFF,TGCGCCACCGCCCGGGATCTGGACACTGAAGCTTTCTTT
.,TRBV28,TRBJ2-1,TRBD2,CASRNSGGGYNEQFF,TGTGCCAGCAGGAATAGCGGGGGCGGGTACAATGAGCAGTTCTTC
.,TRBV12-5,TRBJ1-1,TRBD1,CASGRTGGYTEAFF,TGTGCTAGTGGACGGACAGGGGGCTACACTGAAGCTTTCTTT
.,TRBV18,TRBJ1-3,.,CASSPNRLGPGNTIYF,TGTGCCAGCTCACCAAACCGACTTGGGCCCGGAAACACCATATATTTT
.,TRBV7-9,TRBJ1-1,TRBD1,CASSFGDRAYTEAFF,TGTGCCAGCAGCTTTGGGGACAGGGCATACACTGAAGCTTTCTTT
once,TRBV7-8,TRBJ2-3,TRBD2,CASTRGGGNTDTQYF,TGTGCCAGCACCCGGGGGGGCGGGAACACAGATACGCAGTATTTT
.,TRBV29-1,TRBJ1-2,TRBD1,CSATQGATNYGYTF,TGCAGCGCCACACAGGGGGCAACCAACTATGGCTACACCTTC